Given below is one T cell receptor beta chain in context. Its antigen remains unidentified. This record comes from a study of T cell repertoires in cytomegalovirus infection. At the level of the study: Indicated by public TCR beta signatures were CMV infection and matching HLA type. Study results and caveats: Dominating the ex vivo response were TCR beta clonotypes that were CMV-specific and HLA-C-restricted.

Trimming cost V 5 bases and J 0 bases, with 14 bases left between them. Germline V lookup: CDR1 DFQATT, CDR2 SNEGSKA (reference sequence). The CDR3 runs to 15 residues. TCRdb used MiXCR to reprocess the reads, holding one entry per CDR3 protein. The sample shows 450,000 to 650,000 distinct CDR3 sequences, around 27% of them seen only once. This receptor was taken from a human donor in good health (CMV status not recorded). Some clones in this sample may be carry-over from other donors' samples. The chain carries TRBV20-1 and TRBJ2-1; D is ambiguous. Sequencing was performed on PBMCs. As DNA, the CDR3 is TGCAGTGCTGAAGGGTCCCCGAGCTCCTACAATGAGCAGTTCTTC. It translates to CSAEGSPSSYNEQFF.